The next 28 T cell receptor beta chains were all read from a single sample in a study of blood T cells in healthy people across ages. The authors ran a second PCR of 7 to 11 cycles using a sample-barcoded 5' primer and a J-beta primer mix. MiXCR, run by TCRdb on the 5' RACE reads, gives a single entry per CDR3 protein. The sample consists of roughly 680,000 distinct CDR3 sequences, 40% to 65% of them appearing once. Sample: blood. The receptors stem from a woman aged 80 or over in good health.

In this sample, this clonotype turned up many times. CDR3 nucleotide sequence: TGCGCCAGCAGCACAGGGTGGGGGGATCCCTACAATGAGCAGTTCTTC. Amino acid sequence: CASSTGWGDPYNEQFF. The genes are TRBV5-1 and TRBJ2-1; D might be TRBD1 or TRBD2, each matching 6 bases. The CDR3 is made up of 16 amino acids. Per the germline V gene, CDR1 is SGHRS and CDR2 is YFSETQ. V was trimmed by 4 bases and J by 2 bases, leaving 16 bases between them.

The V gene is TRBV29-1, the J gene TRBJ2-3; D call uncertain. The CDR3 spans 14 residues. CDR1 is SQVTM and CDR2 is ANQGSEA in the germline V gene. V was cut by 6 bases and J by 4 bases, with 17 bases left in between. The CDR3 coding sequence is TGCAGCGTAGACTCTTGCCGTGAGTCAGATACGCAGTATTTT. This codes for CSVDSCRESDTQYF.

The table lists this clonotype with a few counts. This sequence joins TRBV5-1 and TRBJ2-1, with TRBD2 matching 9 bases. This CDR3 is built from 14 residues. Germline values: CDR1 SGHRS, CDR2 YFSETQ. The ends lost 2 bases at V and 8 bases at J; junction bases unmatched: 5. CDR3 sequence: CASSFAAGGDEQFF. In DNA, the CDR3 is TGCGCCAGCAGCTTTGCGGCGGGAGGGGATGAGCAGTTCTTC.

In regard to this clonotype: Just one base apart from a much larger clone, this may be a read error. CDR3 coding DNA: TGTGTCAGCAGCCCGGGACAGGGGGCCGTAGATACGCAGTATTTT. Translation gives CVSSPGQGAVDTQYF. The chain has TRBV7-3 and TRBJ2-3; 12 bases map to TRBD1. The length of the CDR3 is 15 residues. Looked up from germline, CDR1 is SGHTA and CDR2 is FQGTGA.

The V call is TRBV4-2, the J call TRBJ1-5, with D possibly matching TRBD1 (5 bases). The length of the CDR3 is 17 residues. V lost 1 base and J lost 7, with 20 bases in between. Germline-derived CDR1 and CDR2 are LGHNA and YNFKEQ. Written as DNA, the CDR3 is TGTGCCAGCAGCCAAGGAAGTTTGGGGCTCACGGGGCAGCCCCAGCATTTT. Translation gives CASSQGSLGLTGQPQHF.

This clonotype was counted ten times or more. The J gene is TRBJ2-1, the V gene TRBV6-5; D tentatively reads TRBD1 or TRBD2 (5 bases each). The CDR3 length is 13 residues. V lost 7 bases and J 4 bases, leaving 11 bases between the germline ends. Germline V gene data show CDR1 as MNHEY and CDR2 as SVGAGI. The CDR3 DNA reads as TGTGCCAGCATGGGACCGGGGTACAATGAGCAGTTCTTC. Its translation is CASMGPGYNEQFF.

Many counts were recorded for this clonotype. Its ends do not fully match the called genes, so a read error is possible. This chain joins TRBV2 and TRBJ2-3, with D unresolved. Germline CDR1 reads SNHLY; CDR2 reads FYNNEI. This CDR3 is built from 12 residues. The CDR3: CASTPGTNTQYF. CDR3 nucleotide sequence: TGTGCCAGCACCCCGGGCACAAATACGCAGTATTTT.

With regard to this clonotype: This may be a read error: a much more frequent sequence differs by one nucleotide. The chain uses TRBV6-1 and TRBJ2-1, with 7 bases fitting TRBD2. Germline CDR1 MNHNS, CDR2 SASEGT. V lost 7 bases, J lost 5 bases, and 8 bases stayed unmatched. This CDR3 contains 14 residues. CDR3: CASTVSGIDNEQFF. The CDR3 bases are TGTGCCAGCACAGTCAGCGGGATCGACAATGAGCAGTTCTTC.

For this clonotype: Germline is not matched at one junction end, which may reflect a read error. This sequence joins TRBV20-1 and TRBJ2-3; TRBD2 aligns across 8 bases. The CDR3 covers 16 residues. CDR1 is DFQATT, CDR2 SNEGSKA, per germline (reference sequence). CDR3 sequence (DNA): TGCAGTGCTAGAGACGTGGGAACTAGCGGCACAGATATGCAGTATTTT. Translation: CSARDVGTSGTDMQYF.

The J gene is TRBJ2-7, the V gene TRBV6-2 or TRBV6-3; D might be TRBD2 (6 bases). V lost 7 bases to trimming and J lost 1 base, with 17 bases between them. This CDR3 is built from 15 residues. Germline values: CDR1 MNHEY, CDR2 SVGEGT. The CDR3 reads CASTKTEDYSYEQYF. The CDR3 DNA is TGTGCCAGCACCAAAACCGAGGACTATTCCTACGAGCAGTACTTC.

The table lists this clonotype with a few counts. The chain couples TRBV3-1 to TRBJ2-7, with D possibly matching TRBD2 (5 bases). Trimming cost V 1 base and J 6 bases, with 10 bases left between them. CDR1 and CDR2 (germline): LGHDT, YNNKEL (reference sequence). The CDR3 has 13 residues. CDR3 in amino acids: CASSQVWTSEQYF. In DNA form, the CDR3 reads TGTGCCAGCAGCCAAGTTTGGACTTCCGAGCAGTACTTC.

To note about this clonotype: Possible read error: a much larger clone is one base away. This chain uses TRBV29-1 with TRBJ2-5; a possible D gene is TRBD2 (5 bases). Germline V lookup: CDR1 SQVTM, CDR2 ANQGSEA. Trimming pared 7 bases from V and 11 bases from J, leaving 26 bases between. The CDR3 has 14 residues. The CDR3 protein is CSGSRGGSYNEQYF. As DNA, the CDR3 is TGCAGCGGCTCCCGCGGAGGATCCTACAATGAGCAGTACTTC.

Here the CDR3 DNA reads TGTGCCACAGGACAGGGGGCTGGGGACACTGAAGCTTTCTTT. This gives the protein CATGQGAGDTEAFF. The chain combines TRBV15 with TRBJ1-1, with 11 bases lining up with TRBD1. There are 14 residues in the CDR3. V gave up 9 bases and J gave up 3 bases; unmatched junction bases: 6. Germline assignment: CDR1 LNHNV and CDR2 YYDKDF (reference sequence).

The table lists this clonotype with many counts. The CDR3 bases are TGTGCCAGCAGTGAGTGGTATGAGCAGTTCTTC. Residues: CASSEWYEQFF. The gene calls are TRBV25-1 and TRBJ2-1, with D unresolved. Trimming shortened V by 3 bases and J by 8 bases, and 5 bases separated the two germline ends. Germline CDR1 and CDR2: MGHDK and SYGVNS. The CDR3 consists of 11 residues.

V gene TRBV20-1 combines with J gene TRBJ1-2, with 9 bases fitting TRBD1. Germline values: CDR1 DFQATT, CDR2 SNEGSKA (reference sequence). The CDR3 has 15 residues. Unmatched junction bases numbered 6, after V lost 0 bases and J lost 4 bases. CDR3 coding DNA: TGCAGTGCTAGAGACGGACAGGGGCTCGCCTATGGCTACACCTTC. As protein: CSARDGQGLAYGYTF.

The chain links TRBV15 to TRBJ1-2; D unresolved. V was cut by 4 bases and J by 2 bases, with 14 bases left in between. The CDR3 is made up of 15 amino acids. CDR1 is LNHNV, CDR2 YYDKDF, per germline (reference sequence). CDR3 loop: CATSTLDAGNYGYTF. CDR3 DNA: TGTGCCACCAGCACCTTAGATGCGGGGAACTATGGCTACACCTTC.

This clonotype was picked up many times. The chain carries TRBV18 and TRBJ1-2; TRBD1 aligns across 8 bases. Germline V gene sequence: CDR1 KGHSH, CDR2 LQKENI. The CDR3 contains 15 residues. Unmatched junction bases numbered 11, after V lost 6 bases and J lost 5 bases. CDR3 protein: CASSPGTGASYGYTF. CDR3 coding DNA: TGTGCCAGCTCGCCTGGGACAGGCGCGTCTTATGGCTACACCTTC.

About this clonotype: A much larger clone differs by one base, so this may be a read error. The CDR3 region is CASSSTSSSDEQYF. The CDR3, as DNA: TGTGCCAGCAGCTCGACTTCGAGCTCCGACGAGCAGTACTTC. The rearrangement uses TRBV7-2 and TRBJ2-7; D unresolved. Germline V gives CDR1 SGHTA, CDR2 FQGNSA. This CDR3 spans 14 amino acids.

With regard to this clonotype: Germline and junction disagree at one end, which may indicate a read error. This chain's CDR3 is CVSSLRGGPNNQPQHF. The CDR3 DNA is TGCGTCAGCAGCTTGAGGGGGGGCCCCAATAATCAGCCCCAGCATTTT. The chain uses TRBV5-1 and TRBJ1-5; D may be TRBD1 (6 bases). Per germline, CDR1 SGHRS and CDR2 YFSETQ. The CDR3 loop spans 16 amino acids.

The chain uses TRBV14 and TRBJ2-1, with 10 bases that match TRBD1. CDR3 length: 17 amino acids. The junction had 9 bases not matched to a gene; V was cut back by 4 bases and J by 3 bases. Germline CDR1 reads SGHDN; CDR2 reads FVKESK. CDR3 nucleotide sequence: TGTGCCAGCAGCCCCCAAGCCGGGACAGGGGTCTACAATGAGCAGTTCTTC. This sequence encodes CASSPQAGTGVYNEQFF.

Worth noting for this clonotype: A much larger clone sits a single nucleotide away, making a read error possible. The gene calls are TRBV6-5 and TRBJ2-3, with unresolved D. Germline V CDR1 and CDR2: MNHEY, SVGAGI. This CDR3 region has 14 residues. CDR3 sequence reads: CANSYQKGPNTQYF. The DNA for the CDR3 is TGTGCCAACAGTTACCAGAAAGGACCTAATACGCAGTATTTT.

The gene calls are TRBV29-1 and TRBJ1-1; perhaps TRBD1 as D (6 bases). Germline assignment: CDR1 SQVTM and CDR2 ANQGSEA. Deletions cut 7 bases from V and 4 bases from J, with 19 bases between. This CDR3 contains 14 residues. In nucleotides, the CDR3 is TGCAGCGACCGGACAGTTTTGTCGGGCACTGAAGCTTTCTTT. Protein sequence: CSDRTVLSGTEAFF. The full variable domain, its missing parts supplied by reference TRBV29-1 and TRBJ1-1, is SAVISQKPSRDICQRGTSLTIQCQVDSQVTMMFWYRQQPGQSLTLIATANQGSEATYESGFVIDKFPISRPNLTFSTLTVSNMSPEDSSIYLCSDRTVLSGTEAFFGQGTRLTVV.

The chain employs TRBV5-5 and TRBJ2-5, with unresolved D. The CDR3 has 14 amino acids. V was cut by 4 bases and J by 2 bases, with 12 bases left in between. Germline V CDR1 and CDR2: SGHKS, YYEKEE (reference sequence). CDR3: CASSLFPGQETQYF. CDR3 nucleotide sequence: TGTGCCAGCAGCCTATTCCCCGGACAAGAGACCCAGTACTTC.

This chain links TRBV11-2 with TRBJ2-7, with D uncertain. Per germline, CDR1 SGHAT and CDR2 FQNNGV. The CDR3 totals 15 residues. V was cut by 0 bases and J by 9 bases, with 18 bases left in between. This CDR3 is CASSLDGPTVKVQYF. The CDR3 region has the DNA TGTGCCAGCAGCTTAGATGGACCTACTGTTAAGGTGCAGTACTTC.

This chain uses TRBV12-3 or TRBV12-4 with TRBJ2-3; TRBD2 matches at 10 bases. The CDR3 is 19 residues long. The V and J ends lost 3 bases and 2 bases, in that order; junction bases with no gene match: 14. The CDR3 coding sequence is TGTGCCAGCAGTTTTCATGGGACTAGCGATACGAGATTCACAGATACGCAGTATTTT. Translated: CASSFHGTSDTRFTDTQYF.

This chain joins TRBV2 and TRBJ1-4; TRBD1 matches 9 bases. The V gene's germline CDR1 is SNHLY and CDR2 FYNNEI. V trimming: 6 bases; J trimming: 4 bases; junction bases outside the gene matches: 6. The CDR3 totals 15 residues. CDR3 protein: CASSRRTGDNEKLFF. In DNA form, the CDR3 reads TGTGCCAGCAGCCGAAGGACAGGGGATAATGAAAAACTGTTTTTT.

The chain uses TRBV28 and TRBJ1-5; D unresolved. Germline CDR1 and CDR2: MDHEN and SYDVKM. The CDR3 has 12 amino acids. V lost 11 bases to trimming and J lost 6 bases, with 14 bases between them. CDR3 nucleotide sequence: TGTGCCGGCGCCGCGGGCGGTCAGCCCCAGCATTTT. As protein: CAGAAGGQPQHF.

The rearrangement links TRBV10-3 to TRBJ2-5, with D tentatively TRBD1 or TRBD2 (5 bases each). The CDR3 consists of 14 residues. Germline lookup yields CDR1 ENHRY and CDR2 SYGVKD. V dropped 4 bases and J dropped 5 bases, with 14 bases sitting between them. As DNA, the CDR3 is TGTGCCATCAGTGGAGGGGTAGCAGGGGAGACCCAGTACTTC. Its translation: CAISGGVAGETQYF.